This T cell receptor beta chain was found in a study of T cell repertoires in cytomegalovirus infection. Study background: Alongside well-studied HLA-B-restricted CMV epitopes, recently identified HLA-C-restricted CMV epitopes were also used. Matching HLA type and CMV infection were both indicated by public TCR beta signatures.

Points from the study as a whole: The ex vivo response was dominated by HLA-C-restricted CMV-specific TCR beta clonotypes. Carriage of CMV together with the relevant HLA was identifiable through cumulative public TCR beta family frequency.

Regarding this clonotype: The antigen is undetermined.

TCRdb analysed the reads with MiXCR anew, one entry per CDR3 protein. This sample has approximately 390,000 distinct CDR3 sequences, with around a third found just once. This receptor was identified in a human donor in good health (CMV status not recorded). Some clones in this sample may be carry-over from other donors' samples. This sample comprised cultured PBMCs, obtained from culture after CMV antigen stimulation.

The chain's CDR3 is CSAGTKSTDTQYF. CDR3 nucleotides: TGCAGTGCTGGGACAAAGAGCACAGATACGCAGTATTTT. The chain links TRBV20-1 to TRBJ2-3, with D possibly matching TRBD1 (6 bases). Trimming removed 5 bases from V and 0 bases from J, with 9 bases in between. There are 13 residues in the CDR3. Germline lookup yields CDR1 DFQATT and CDR2 SNEGSKA (reference sequence).